The sequence of this T cell receptor beta chain was determined in a study of T-cell reconstitution after alpha-beta-depleted transplantation in children. Preparation of the TCRbeta library involved a method that used unique molecular identifiers. Via MiXCR, TCRdb re-called the PCR reads, giving one row per CDR3 protein. The repertoire includes around 700,000 distinct CDR3 sequences, around 13% of them detected once, and 0.79% sits in the top ten. About this clonotype itself: The target antigen is unknown. It may be a read error: a sequence one base away is much more abundant.

The CDR3 contains 12 residues. CDR1 is DFQATT, CDR2 SNEGSKA, per germline (reference sequence). Points from the study as a whole: When one year had passed after transplant, most T-cell counts and diversity came from newly produced T cells. At day 60, the high TCRbeta diversity found in some patients originated from recipient T cells and thymic progenitors that had survived. As was reported, about two months after transplant, alpha-beta T cells came from several hundred expanded graft clones.

The specimen was PBMCs, collected before TCRalphabeta/CD19-depleted stem cell transplant. This clonotype was obtained from a girl between 2 and 10 years old with congenital amegakaryocytic thrombocytopenia, due to receive a stem cell transplant. The chain links TRBV20-1 to TRBJ2-3; no definite D call. CDR3 DNA: TGCAGTGCCAGGCGGATAACAGATATGCAGTATTTT. Translating it yields CSARRITDMQYF.